This TCR beta chain was identified during a study of blood T cell repertoires in COVID-19. Study information: From T cells, B-cell-depleted T cells, or PBMCs came the material, which was cDNA or gDNA.

In the original workflow: Using reference gene primer amplification, nucleated cell counts were estimated. TCRdb's copy holds only in-frame clones and misses some; the assay was immunoSEQ multiplex PCR. The DNA was the basis for D and trimming; V, J and clone size are from that table. The sample includes roughly 84,000 clones, about four fifths of them seen just once. This TCR derives from a woman older than 75 with acute or convalescent COVID-19. Sequencing input: peripheral blood.

CDR3 coding DNA: TGTGCCAGTAGTATTAACCTAAACAATGAGCAGTTCTTC. Amino acid sequence: CASSINLNNEQFF. This chain connects TRBV19 to TRBJ2-1; D gene ambiguous. The CDR3 sequence is 13 residues long. The V end lost 3 bases, the J end lost 5 bases, and 8 bases lay between the germline ends. Germline V gene data show CDR1 as LNHDA and CDR2 as SQIVND (reference sequence).